The 31 T cell receptor beta chains in this list originate from one sample, sequenced in a study of blood T cell repertoires in COVID-19. Profiled with immunoSEQ multiplex PCR; TCRdb holds only in-frame clones, not every one. Among 130,000 to 150,000 clones listed, roughly 79% were seen once. The material sequenced was peripheral blood. The source is a human donor in a cohort sampled during active COVID-19.

A word on this clone: Other DNA sequences in the same sample also yield this CDR3. The chain is built from TRBV18 and TRBJ2-5; perhaps TRBD1 as D (5 bases). V was trimmed by 3 bases and J by 2 bases, leaving 7 bases between them. The CDR3 runs to 13 residues. Germline V gene data show CDR1 as KGHSH and CDR2 as LQKENI. CDR3 DNA sequence: TGTGCCAGCTCACCCGGACAACAAGAGACCCAGTACTTC. Its translation: CASSPGQQETQYF.

This clone appeared once. The rearrangement joins TRBV29-1 to TRBJ2-2, with 9 bases fitting TRBD2. This CDR3 comprises 12 residues. Germline V CDR1 and CDR2: SQVTM, ANQGSEA. The ends lost 7 bases at V and 4 bases at J; junction bases unmatched: 1. The CDR3 reads CSGTSATGELFF. The CDR3 DNA reads TGCAGCGGGACTAGCGCCACCGGGGAGCTGTTTTTT.

The V gene is TRBV5-4, the J gene TRBJ2-1, with TRBD2 identical over 10 bases. The CDR3 totals 16 residues. V trimming: 2 bases; J trimming: 5 bases; junction bases outside the gene matches: 7. Germline V gene sequence: CDR1 SGHNT, CDR2 YYREEE (reference sequence). CDR3 sequence: CASSLAGGPLDNEQFF. The CDR3 nucleotides are TGTGCCAGCAGCTTAGCGGGAGGGCCTTTGGACAATGAGCAGTTCTTC.

This rearrangement joins TRBV25-1 to TRBJ2-6; D is possibly TRBD1 (5 bases). Germline V CDR1 and CDR2: MGHDK, SYGVNS. Trimming pared 8 bases from V and 0 bases from J, leaving 17 bases between. CDR3 size: 17 residues. This CDR3 reads CASPLPQGNSGANVLTF. Written as DNA, the CDR3 is TGTGCCAGCCCTCTACCGCAGGGCAACTCTGGGGCCAACGTCCTGACTTTC.

This clone has a handful of counts. This rearrangement joins TRBV18 to TRBJ2-7, with 12 bases aligning to TRBD2. Germline-derived CDR1 and CDR2 are KGHSH and LQKENI. CDR3 length equals 16 residues. V was clipped by 2 bases and J by 2 bases; unmatched bases: 4. CDR3: CASSPKTSGGTYEQYF. The CDR3 DNA is TGTGCCAGCTCACCAAAAACTAGCGGGGGGACCTACGAGCAGTACTTC.

The chain joins TRBV28 to TRBJ2-3; 7 bases are a match to TRBD2. From germline, CDR1 is MDHEN and CDR2 SYDVKM. The CDR3 runs 18 residues. V lost 6 bases, J lost 1 base, and 16 bases stayed unmatched. Here the CDR3 DNA reads TGTGCCAGCAGCATAAGGTATTGGCTAGCGGAACGCACAGATACGCAGTATTTT. The encoded protein is CASSIRYWLAERTDTQYF.

J is TRBJ1-2 and V is TRBV7-9, with 11 bases that match TRBD1. The CDR3 runs to 15 residues. CDR1 is SEHNR and CDR2 is FQNEAQ in the germline V gene (reference sequence). The ends lost 5 bases at V and 8 bases at J; junction bases unmatched: 10. CDR3 bases: TGTGCCAGCAGCCTAGGACAGGGGGCGATCCTAGGCTACACCTTC. Translated: CASSLGQGAILGYTF.

This rearrangement joins TRBV7-9 to TRBJ1-6, with 8 nucleotides matching TRBD1. This CDR3 region has 14 residues. Unmatched junction bases numbered 5, after V lost 2 bases and J lost 11 bases. The V gene's germline CDR1 is SEHNR and CDR2 FQNEAQ (reference sequence). The DNA for the CDR3 is TGTGCCAGCAGCTTACAGGGGGCATCGACACCCCTCCACTTT. It codes for CASSLQGASTPLHF.

J is TRBJ2-7 and V is TRBV7-2; D gene uncertain. The CDR3 totals 19 residues. V was pared by 2 bases and J by 2 bases, with 25 bases between. Germline values: CDR1 SGHTA, CDR2 FQGNSA. CDR3 bases: TGTGCCAGCAGCTTATCCTACCTGGGCTCGACACCGAAACCCTACGAGCAGTACTTC. Translated: CASSLSYLGSTPKPYEQYF.

This sequence joins TRBV20-1 and TRBJ2-7; 7 nucleotides line up with TRBD2. CDR1 is DFQATT and CDR2 is SNEGSKA in the germline V gene (reference sequence). Losses at the gene ends were 3 bases for V and 4 bases for J; bases not matched to a gene: 6. CDR3 size: 13 residues. This CDR3 is CSASREGWYEQYF. The CDR3 bases are TGCAGTGCTAGTAGGGAGGGTTGGTACGAGCAGTACTTC.

V is TRBV28 and J is TRBJ2-1, with TRBD2 matching over 8 bases. The germline CDR1 and CDR2 sequences are MDHEN and SYDVKM. Trimming at V came to 3 bases and at J to 1 base, leaving 5 bases not matched to a gene. The CDR3 sequence is 16 residues long. The CDR3 reads CASSFPGLGSYNEQFF. The CDR3 DNA reads as TGTGCCAGCAGTTTCCCGGGACTAGGTTCCTACAATGAGCAGTTCTTC.

This clone was seen a single time. The J gene is TRBJ2-7, the V gene TRBV3-1 (or the pseudogene TRBV3-2); 12 nucleotides agree with TRBD2. V lost 4 bases to trimming and J lost 4 bases; unmatched junction nucleotides: 2. Germline CDR1 reads LGHDT; CDR2 reads YNNKEL (reference sequence). This CDR3 spans 14 amino acids. CDR3 in amino acids: CASSPTSGRYEQYF. Here the CDR3 DNA reads TGTGCCAGCAGCCCGACTAGCGGGAGATACGAGCAGTACTTC.

The chain joins TRBV20-1 to TRBJ2-7; 11 bases match TRBD1. The CDR3 runs 15 residues. V lost 3 bases, J lost 2 bases, and 6 bases stayed unmatched. Looked up from germline, CDR1 is DFQATT and CDR2 is SNEGSKA (reference sequence). For the CDR3, the DNA is TGCAGTGCTAGTTATGGACAGGGGGCTCCCTACGAGCAGTACTTC. This codes for CSASYGQGAPYEQYF.

The chain couples TRBV6-5 to TRBJ2-2, with 7 bases that match TRBD1. The V gene's germline CDR1 is MNHEY and CDR2 SVGAGI. This CDR3 is built from 15 residues. Losses at the gene ends were 7 bases for V and 2 bases for J; bases not matched to a gene: 7. CDR3 coding DNA: TGTGCCAGCAACAACAGGGGTCTAAACACCGGGGAGCTGTTTTTT. Its protein product is CASNNRGLNTGELFF.

With respect to this clone: A junction end diverges from the germline sequence, so it may reflect a read error. The chain couples TRBV7-9 to TRBJ1-6; D unresolved. The CDR3 totals 15 residues. Per germline, CDR1 SEHNR and CDR2 FQNEAQ (reference sequence). CDR3 sequence: CASILKSSYNSPLHF. The CDR3 DNA sequence: TGTGCCAGCATCTTAAAGAGCTCCTATAATTCACCCCTCCACTTT. The full variable domain, rest sourced from reference TRBV7-9 and TRBJ1-6, is DTGVSQNPRHKITKRGQNVTFRCDPISEHNRLYWYRQTLGQGPEFLTYFQNEAQLEKSRLLSDRFSAERPKGSFSTLEIQRTEQGDSAMYLCASILKSSYNSPLHFGNGTRLTVT.

The V call is TRBV5-1, the J call TRBJ2-7; 7 bases fit TRBD1. V was pared by 4 bases and J by 5 bases, with 9 bases of the junction left unmatched. There are 14 residues in the CDR3. Germline lookup yields CDR1 SGHRS and CDR2 YFSETQ. The CDR3 sequence is CASSRDSFNNEQYF. Written as DNA, the CDR3 is TGCGCCAGCAGCCGGGACAGTTTTAATAACGAGCAGTACTTC.

The CDR3 is CASSLAKGQGGMNTEAFF. The DNA for the CDR3 is TGTGCCAGCAGCTTGGCCAAAGGACAGGGTGGAATGAACACTGAAGCTTTCTTT. The chain combines TRBV5-6 with TRBJ1-1, with 8 bases that match TRBD1. Trimming cost V 0 bases and J 0 bases; bases outside gene matches: 10. Germline-derived CDR1 and CDR2 are SGHDT and YYEEEE. The length of the CDR3 is 18 residues.

The J gene is TRBJ2-7, the V gene TRBV27; 15 nucleotides agree with TRBD2. This CDR3 contains 16 residues. The trim removed 5 bases at V and 7 bases at J, leaving 9 bases unmatched. Per germline, CDR1 MNHEY and CDR2 SMNVEV (reference sequence). CDR3 residues: CASSPRTSGRAGEQYF. The DNA of the CDR3 is TGTGCCAGCAGTCCTCGGACTAGCGGGAGGGCGGGTGAGCAGTACTTC.

The rearrangement uses TRBV4-3 and TRBJ2-2, with a weak D call TRBD2 (5 bases). The CDR3 is made up of 18 amino acids. Germline V CDR1 and CDR2: LGHNA, YSLEER. Trimming left V 0 bases short and J 2 bases short, with 16 bases between. Here the CDR3 DNA reads TGCGCCAGCAGCCAAGAGAGCCCTAGCTACATAAACACCGGGGAGCTGTTTTTT. Translation gives CASSQESPSYINTGELFF.

CDR3 region: CASSEARFDGGGSTDTQYF. In nucleotides, the CDR3 is TGTGCCAGCAGTGAAGCGCGTTTCGATGGGGGCGGTTCGACGGATACGCAGTATTTT. The chain combines TRBV2 with TRBJ2-3; the D gene is possibly TRBD1 (6 bases). The germline V and J ends were trimmed by 0 bases and 6 bases, with 25 bases remaining between them. Per germline, CDR1 SNHLY and CDR2 FYNNEI. The CDR3 has 19 amino acids. Using reference TRBV2 and TRBJ2-3 for the parts outside the CDR3, the full variable domain is EPEVTQTPSHQVTQMGQEVILRCVPISNHLYFYWYRQILGQKVEFLVSFYNNEISEKSEIFDDQFSVERPDGSNFTLKIRSTKLEDSAMYFCASSEARFDGGGSTDTQYFGPGTRLTVL.

The chain recombines TRBV7-2 with TRBJ2-7, with 8 bases that match TRBD1. With 1 base clipped from V and 0 bases from J, the junction kept 2 bases outside the gene matches. The CDR3 extends over 15 amino acids. Germline CDR1 reads SGHTA; CDR2 reads FQGNSA. As DNA, the CDR3 is TGTGCCAGCAGCTTAGGACAGGGGAGCTCCTACGAGCAGTACTTC. This codes for CASSLGQGSSYEQYF.

V gene TRBV5-1 combines with J gene TRBJ1-5, with D tentatively TRBD1 (6 bases). The CDR3 is 15 residues long. V was cut by 0 bases and J by 5 bases, with 12 bases left in between. Germline V gives CDR1 SGHRS, CDR2 YFSETQ. CDR3 sequence: CASSLGQGHYQPQHF. DNA of the CDR3: TGCGCCAGCAGCTTGGGGCAGGGGCACTATCAGCCCCAGCATTTT.

The chain carries TRBV2 and TRBJ2-7; the D gene is possibly TRBD2 (5 bases). The V end lost 5 bases, the J end lost 9 bases, and 14 bases lay between the germline ends. The V gene's germline CDR1 is SNHLY and CDR2 FYNNEI. The CDR3 has 12 residues. The CDR3 sequence: CASSRAPAGQYF. CDR3 DNA: TGTGCCAGCAGTCGGGCCCCGGCGGGGCAGTACTTC.

This chain uses TRBV27 with TRBJ1-1; D may be TRBD1 (5 bases). Trimming cost V 6 bases and J 10 bases, with 18 bases left between them. Germline CDR1 is MNHEY and CDR2 is SMNVEV (reference sequence). There are 13 residues in the CDR3. Written as DNA, the CDR3 is TGTGCCAGCAGCAGGGAGGCCGGCGGTTTAGCTTTCTTT. Translated, it gives CASSREAGGLAFF.

The gene calls are TRBV9 and TRBJ1-3; D unresolved. This CDR3 comprises 18 residues. The V end lost 4 bases, the J end lost 1 base, and 21 bases lay between the germline ends. CDR1 is SGDLS, CDR2 YYNGEE, per germline. CDR3: CASSLSSGPTHSGNTIYF. DNA for the CDR3: TGTGCCAGCAGCCTTTCCTCCGGTCCTACCCATTCTGGAAACACCATATATTTT.

This clone was recorded only once. The V gene is TRBV4-3, the J gene TRBJ2-7, with TRBD2 matching 8 bases. V gave up 3 bases and J gave up 2 bases; unmatched junction bases: 6. The CDR3 extends over 15 amino acids. CDR1 is LGHNA, CDR2 YSLEER, per germline. Written as DNA, the CDR3 is TGCGCCAGCAGCCATACCACCGGGGGGGCCTACGAGCAGTACTTC. It encodes CASSHTTGGAYEQYF.

The rearrangement joins TRBV19 to TRBJ2-6; D uncertain. This CDR3 has 16 amino acids. Trimming cost V 4 bases and J 1 base, with 11 bases left between them. Germline CDR1 and CDR2: LNHDA and SQIVND (reference sequence). CDR3 in DNA: TGTGCCAGTAGTAACCGAGCTAGATCTGGGGCCAACGTCCTGACTTTC. This gives the protein CASSNRARSGANVLTF.

The V call is TRBV28, the J call TRBJ2-3; D possibly corresponds to TRBD1 (5 bases). CDR1 is MDHEN, CDR2 SYDVKM, per germline. The length of the CDR3 is 13 residues. Deletions cut 5 bases from V and 3 bases from J, with 9 bases between. The CDR3 nucleotides read TGTGCCAGCAGTGGCGACAGTACAGATACGCAGTATTTT. It codes for CASSGDSTDTQYF.

This clone was found a few times. The chain links TRBV4-1 to TRBJ1-4, with 8 bases matching TRBD1. The CDR3 loop spans 19 amino acids. CDR1 MGHRA and CDR2 YSYEKL come from the germline V gene. J was trimmed by 3 bases and V by 4 bases; bases with no gene match: 16. This CDR3 is CASSPSFETGVAANEKLFF. The CDR3 DNA is TGCGCCAGCAGCCCGTCCTTCGAGACAGGGGTTGCGGCTAATGAAAAACTGTTTTTT.

This clone was counted a few times. The chain uses TRBV3-1 (or the pseudogene TRBV3-2) and TRBJ2-7; TRBD2 matches 9 bases. The trim removed 1 base at V and 3 bases at J, leaving 4 bases unmatched. Germline CDR1 reads LGHDT; CDR2 reads YNNKEL (reference sequence). The CDR3 loop spans 15 amino acids. This CDR3 is CASSQGPSGNYEQYF. CDR3 nucleotides: TGTGCCAGCAGCCAAGGGCCTAGCGGGAACTACGAGCAGTACTTC.

This chain's CDR3 is CASSPLAGGADTQYF. In DNA, the CDR3 is TGCGCCAGCAGCCCCCTAGCGGGGGGGGCAGATACGCAGTATTTT. The gene calls are TRBV4-3 and TRBJ2-3; TRBD2 matches at 12 bases. This CDR3 region has 15 residues. J gave up 4 bases and V 4 bases, and 3 bases lay outside the gene matches. The germline V gene encodes CDR1 LGHNA and CDR2 YSLEER.